The 20 T cell receptor beta chains in this list originate from one sample, sequenced in a study of human T cells and chemical hapten exposure. Described time point: pre-sensitization, week 0. Treatment meaning: therapeutic diphenylcyclopropenone sensitization with weekly scalp DPC. MiXCR was run by TCRdb on the RACE reads, yielding one entry per CDR3 protein. The top ten hold just over 2.5% of the sample, which has some 90,000 distinct CDR3 sequences, 7.5% to 9.5% seen once. The sequencing here drew on whole blood, taken in connection with sensitization to the hapten diphenylcyclopropenone (DPC). These TCRs come from a man in his forties with alopecia areata. Some clones in this sample may be carry-over from other donors' samples.

Ten or more counts support this clonotype. V and J are TRBV20-1 and TRBJ2-2, with 7 bases lining up with TRBD2. From germline, CDR1 is DFQATT and CDR2 SNEGSKA (reference sequence). The CDR3 consists of 18 residues. V shed 3 bases and J 7 bases; nucleotides not matched to a gene: 20. CDR3 in amino acids: CSASYPRGPSGTRGELFF. CDR3 in DNA: TGCAGTGCTAGTTACCCCCGTGGGCCTAGCGGCACGCGCGGGGAGCTGTTTTTT.

The sample holds many counts of this clonotype. One end of the junction is discordant with germline, which a read error may explain. The J gene is TRBJ2-1, the V gene TRBV4-1, with D possibly matching TRBD2 (6 bases). CDR3 length: 17 residues. Germline V gene data show CDR1 as MGHRA and CDR2 as YSYEKL. CDR3 sequence: CASRQETAGLKYNEQFF. CDR3 nucleotide sequence: TGCGCCAGCAGGCAAGAGACAGCGGGCCTTAAGTACAATGAGCAGTTCTTC.

This clonotype was observed many times. V and J are TRBV28 and TRBJ2-7, with a weak D call TRBD1 (6 bases). V was shortened by 6 bases and J by 3 bases, with 12 bases between the two germline ends. Germline CDR1 is MDHEN and CDR2 is SYDVKM. The CDR3 has 13 amino acids. In nucleotides, the CDR3 is TGTGCCAGCAGCTCGGCCAGGGGCTACGAGCAGTACTTC. Its translation is CASSSARGYEQYF.

The sample holds a few counts of this clonotype. The DNA for the CDR3 is TGCGCCAGCAGCTTTTCTGGTTCCGGACAGGGACACTCTGGGGCCAACGTCCTGACTTTC. This codes for CASSFSGSGQGHSGANVLTF. The V call is TRBV5-1, the J call TRBJ2-6, with 8 bases fitting TRBD1. Germline trimming cut 2 bases from V and 0 bases from J; bases unmatched to any gene: 13. CDR1 and CDR2 (germline): SGHRS, YFSETQ. The CDR3 runs 20 residues.

This clonotype was recorded at least ten times. The chain has TRBV29-1 and TRBJ1-1, with TRBD1 as a possible D gene (5 bases). The germline V and J ends were trimmed by 1 base and 0 bases, with 12 bases remaining between them. Germline V gene data show CDR1 as SQVTM and CDR2 as ANQGSEA. The CDR3 runs 15 residues. CDR3 protein: CSVEGGGRMNTEAFF. CDR3 in DNA: TGCAGCGTTGAAGGCGGGGGGAGAATGAACACTGAAGCTTTCTTT. Full variable domain (rest looked up from reference TRBV29-1 and TRBJ1-1): SAVISQKPSRDICQRGTSLTIQCQVDSQVTMMFWYRQQPGQSLTLIATANQGSEATYESGFVIDKFPISRPNLTFSTLTVSNMSPEDSSIYLCSVEGGGRMNTEAFFGQGTRLTVV.

This clonotype was seen more than once but under ten times. CDR3 nucleotides: TGCAGCGTTGAGGGGAGGGCCGGTGCAGATACGCAGTATTTT. Its protein is CSVEGRAGADTQYF. The chain combines TRBV29-1 with TRBJ2-3; the match to TRBD2 covers 7 bases. The CDR3 spans 14 residues. V was clipped by 3 bases and J by 4 bases; unmatched bases: 7. Germline V gene sequence: CDR1 SQVTM, CDR2 ANQGSEA.

This clonotype was counted at least ten times. The chain uses TRBV7-2 and TRBJ2-5; 11 nucleotides agree with TRBD2. The CDR3 covers 16 residues. V shed 5 bases, J shed 5 bases, and the junction held 10 bases outside the gene matches. Per germline, CDR1 SGHTA and CDR2 FQGNSA. The CDR3 nucleotides are TGTGCCAGCAGCCTCCAATCCGGGACTAGCGGTGAGACCCAGTACTTC. This translates into CASSLQSGTSGETQYF.

The V gene is TRBV12-3 or TRBV12-4, the J gene TRBJ2-1; 10 bases line up with TRBD2. V lost 2 bases to trimming and J lost 10 bases; unmatched junction nucleotides: 8. This CDR3 contains 15 residues. The CDR3: CASSLWASGSREQFF. The CDR3 coding sequence is TGTGCCAGCAGTTTATGGGCTAGCGGGAGTCGGGAGCAGTTCTTC.

The chain joins TRBV28 to TRBJ2-6, with 8 bases lining up with TRBD1. The CDR3 length is 17 residues. Germline lookup yields CDR1 MDHEN and CDR2 SYDVKM. V shed 6 bases and J 0 bases; nucleotides not matched to a gene: 7. The CDR3 region has the DNA TGTGCCAGCAGCCGGACAGGGTACAACTCTGGGGCCAACGTCCTGACTTTC. Protein product: CASSRTGYNSGANVLTF.

This clonotype was counted many times. The rearrangement joins TRBV5-1 to TRBJ1-5; perhaps TRBD1 as D (6 bases). There are 13 residues in the CDR3. The V gene lost 0 bases and the J gene lost 6 bases, with 7 bases spanning the gap. Per the germline V gene, CDR1 is SGHRS and CDR2 is YFSETQ. CDR3 in amino acids: CASSLEGGQPQHF. The DNA for the CDR3 is TGCGCCAGCAGCTTGGAAGGGGGTCAGCCCCAGCATTTT.

This clonotype was seen many times. The CDR3 region has the DNA TGTGCCAGTAGTAAAGTGAATCAGCCCCAGCATTTT. Translated: CASSKVNQPQHF. The chain employs TRBV19 and TRBJ1-5; D is unclear. Trimming removed 4 bases from V and 4 bases from J, with 5 bases in between. Germline loops: CDR1 LNHDA, CDR2 SQIVND (reference sequence). There are 12 residues in the CDR3.

This clonotype was detected many times. The gene calls are TRBV5-1 and TRBJ2-7; D is uncertain. The CDR3 spans 13 residues. Trimming left V 5 bases short and J 5 bases short, with 14 bases between. From germline, CDR1 is SGHRS and CDR2 YFSETQ. CDR3 nucleotide sequence: TGCGCCAGCAGGCCGGGCCTCGATGACGAGCAGTACTTC. This translates into CASRPGLDDEQYF.

This clonotype was found many times. V and J are TRBV7-8 and TRBJ1-3; D gene ambiguous. The CDR3 spans 15 residues. Germline V CDR1 and CDR2: SGHVS, FQNEAQ. V was shortened by 5 bases and J by 2 bases, with 13 bases between the two germline ends. CDR3 sequence: CASSISLTPGNTIYF. As DNA, the CDR3 is TGTGCCAGCAGCATTTCTTTAACTCCTGGAAACACCATATATTTT.

This clonotype was seen only a few times. J is TRBJ2-1 and V is TRBV2, with 7 bases lining up with TRBD2. The J segment lost 8 bases and the V segment lost 3 bases, leaving 13 bases of the junction unmatched. Per the germline V gene, CDR1 is SNHLY and CDR2 is FYNNEI. The CDR3 has 16 amino acids. The CDR3 DNA is TGTGCCAGCAGTGACCAAAGGCTAGCGGCCGGCGATGAGCAGTTCTTC. Translated, it gives CASSDQRLAAGDEQFF.

This clonotype was counted ten times or more. V is TRBV10-3 and J is TRBJ2-1, with TRBD2 identical over 11 bases. Per germline, CDR1 ENHRY and CDR2 SYGVKD. With V trimmed by 6 bases and J by 6 bases, 7 bases remained unmatched. The CDR3 totals 15 residues. The CDR3 nucleotides read TGTGCCATCAGGCAACTAGCGGGAGACCGCAATGAGCAGTTCTTC. It encodes CAIRQLAGDRNEQFF.

The chain employs TRBV5-6 and TRBJ2-3; the match to TRBD2 covers 13 bases. Germline loops: CDR1 SGHDT, CDR2 YYEEEE. The junction had 9 bases not matched to a gene; V was cut back by 2 bases and J by 6 bases. This CDR3 spans 17 amino acids. The chain's CDR3 is CASSLATSGRARDTQYF. As DNA, the CDR3 is TGTGCCAGCAGCTTAGCCACTAGCGGGAGGGCCAGGGATACGCAGTATTTT.

The table lists this clonotype with many counts. V usage is TRBV27 and J usage is TRBJ2-3; D unclear. The CDR3 is made up of 18 amino acids. Germline CDR1 is MNHEY and CDR2 is SMNVEV (reference sequence). Between the trimmed V and J ends, which lost 3 bases and 3 bases, there was a span of 22 bases. CDR3 amino acids: CASSLSPSPERWTDTQYF. The CDR3 DNA is TGTGCCAGCAGTTTGTCCCCCTCTCCAGAACGGTGGACAGATACGCAGTATTTT.

This clonotype was counted at least ten times. The genes are TRBV20-1 and TRBJ1-2; D is unclear. CDR1 DFQATT and CDR2 SNEGSKA come from the germline V gene (reference sequence). This CDR3 comprises 12 residues. Trimming left V 6 bases short and J 6 bases short, with 14 bases between. Here the CDR3 DNA reads TGCAGTGCCCTCGAGGCAGACGATGGCTACACCTTC. It translates to CSALEADDGYTF.

This clonotype showed up many times. This chain links TRBV18 with TRBJ2-7; the match to TRBD1 covers 9 bases. The CDR3 loop spans 14 amino acids. The germline CDR1 and CDR2 sequences are KGHSH and LQKENI. The trim removed 2 bases at V and 5 bases at J, leaving 4 bases unmatched. CDR3 sequence: CASSPGTGTHEQYF. CDR3 bases: TGTGCCAGCTCACCAGGGACAGGGACCCACGAGCAGTACTTC.

This clonotype was seen a handful of times. The gene calls are TRBV20-1 and TRBJ2-3; 9 positions agree with TRBD2. The CDR3 covers 14 residues. The V and J ends lost 1 base and 5 bases, in that order; junction bases with no gene match: 4. The V gene's germline CDR1 is DFQATT and CDR2 SNEGSKA (reference sequence). CDR3 nucleotides: TGCAGTGCTAGAGGAGCGGGGGGAGGAGATACGCAGTATTTT. It is translated as CSARGAGGGDTQYF.